The clone carrying this T cell receptor beta chain was found many times. As yet, its antigen is unknown. The CDR3 extends over 12 amino acids. V lost 0 bases and J 12 bases, leaving 9 bases between the germline ends. Germline V gives CDR1 SGHDN, CDR2 FVKESK. TCRdb recomputed calls from the 5' RACE reads with MiXCR, one row per CDR3 protein. The sample contains a few hundred thousand distinct CDR3 sequences, 7.5% to 10% of which appear only once. This entry is derived from a study of identical twins. General study findings and limits: Cord blood's abundant beta clonotypes had fewer insertions, unlike memory repertoires.

These same data were also listed under a study on yellow fever vaccine responses in identical twins.

Input material: PBMCs. This clonotype was obtained from a woman aged 18-35 years in good health. The chain couples TRBV14 to TRBJ2-1, with D unresolved. The CDR3, as DNA: TGTGCCAGCAGCCAAGATAAGGCACCGCAGTTCTTC. It codes for CASSQDKAPQFF.